This T cell receptor beta chain was identified in a study of shared clonotypes between healthy human individuals (dated by TCRdb to 2020 to 2022). Concerning the study at large: The cohort included three men and two women between 18 and 49 years of age. For each donor, CD4 naive and CD4 memory were each run on three plates, CD8 naive on two plates, and CD8 memory on one plate. To estimate repertoire size and how much clonotypes are shared between individuals, the study performed deep sequencing of blood TCR repertoires from roughly five healthy adults. To increase sequencing depth and limit assay-specific biases, different laboratories used diverse techniques to prepare libraries and sequence TCR repertoires. Each donor's leukapheresis produced roughly between roughly 0.9 and 8.9 billion PBMCs. Findings and caveats that apply to the study as a whole: Compared with non-shared clonotypes, the clonotypes found in all four sorted-subset donors had higher generation probabilities. Sampling was restricted to blood, and TCR repertoires in tissues likely differ from the TCR repertoires found in blood. Larger estimated clonotype richness was generally found for naive subsets than for memory subsets. Rarefaction of sorted-subset datasets indicated incomplete sequencing despite the large sequencing depth. About 5% of naive CD4, 3.5% of naive CD8, approximately 2.2% of memory CD4, and more than 0.35% of memory CD8 clonotypes were shared across several donors. The small number of donors limited the genetic and exposure-history diversity represented. Based on pairwise subsampling, the degree of clonotype sharing among donors was expected to be affected by sequencing depth.

Using the deep immunoSEQ assay, multiplex PCR amplified TCR CDR3 regions from genomic DNA. Extracted genomic DNA from each cell subset was spread evenly across all wells of several immunoSEQ 96-well plates, with each plate serving as a replicate. For sorted subsets, each replicate PCR was loaded with 200 to 250 ng genomic DNA, equivalent to 25,000 to 30,000 T cell genomes. Purified libraries were quantified with a Qubit 3.0 fluorometer, sized on a Bioanalyzer 2100, and re-quantified with the KAPA Library Quantification kit. Every immunoSEQ 96-well plate was sequenced on a dedicated single-read 150-cycle Illumina NextSeq 550 flow cell. For the original study's pipeline: Because the immunoSEQ output held only junctional sequences and lacked quality scores, the filtering could not match the filtering applied to full-length reads. Sequences were annotated with PyIR, a Python wrapper for IgBLAST v1.9, using IMGT germline references to assign V/J genes and CDR3. Reads were removed for weak V/J assignments (E-value above 1e-6), missing CDR3, stop codons, out-of-frame junctions, or ambiguous translated residues. V3J clonotypes were defined by identical inferred V gene, J gene, and CDR3 amino acid sequence. Percentage overlap between repertoires was calculated by dividing the number of shared unique clonotypes by the size of the smaller repertoire. Repertoire richness was assessed with RTK rarefaction, the Chao1 estimator, and Recon v2.1 estimates of unobserved clonotypes. Generation probabilities were computed with OLGA for all TCRbeta clonotypes obtained by the gDNA method from four donors. TCRdb re-hosts the immuneACCESS table, in-frame sequences only. Its copies lack some clones; in the studies checked, an unresolved V gene accounts for under half of them, and the cause for the rest is not known. V and J calls plus clone size are reproduced from that table; the DNA served to infer D and trimming. The sample table holds over a million clones, of which 70% to 80% were seen once. Of the sample, 0.4% to 0.55% falls within the top ten clones.

Donors were healthy HIV-negative adults with no recently reported acute infections or vaccinations. All donors were Caucasian adults living in Nashville, Tennessee, USA. CD4+ T cells were enriched by magnetic negative selection, after which naive cells were positively selected on CD45RA and the negative fraction was taken as the memory subset. Blood was obtained by leukapheresis, after which PBMCs were separated by Ficoll-Histopaque density gradient centrifugation and cryopreserved in liquid nitrogen vapor phase. Purity and quantity of every magnetically sorted T cell population were checked by analytical flow cytometry. Genomic DNA was isolated from each sorted fraction and quantified by UV absorbance on a Nanodrop 2000c. A few counts support this clone. What antigen it recognizes has not been identified. Per-base qualities were not stored, and no clone one base away is much larger. After removal of 6 bases from V and 4 bases from J, the junction retains 11 bases not matched to a gene. CDR1 and CDR2 are drawn from the germline V gene: MDHEN, SYDVKM. From its cysteine to its phenylalanine, the CDR3 spans 17 amino acids. The kept DNA is CDR3 alone, 51 bases in frame from the first base.

The sample was memory CD4+ T cells from PBMCs. The cell subset or site label for this specimen denotes: CD45RA-negative fraction. The receptor comes from a man aged 18-30 years in good health. Some clones in this sample may be carry-over from other donors' samples. The chain joins TRBV28 to TRBJ2-1; TRBD2 fits 11 bases in the junction. At the DNA level, the sequence is TGTGCCAGCAGCCAAACCTCCGGGACTAGCGGATACAATGAGCAGTTCTTC. Translated, it gives CASSQTSGTSGYNEQFF.